This T cell receptor beta chain emerged from a study of glioma-infiltrating T cells after dendritic cell vaccination. This CDR3 region has 15 residues. V gave up 2 bases and J gave up 7 bases, with 14 bases separating them. Germline V gene data show CDR1 as MNHNS and CDR2 as SASEGT. Time point reported: after dendritic cell vaccination, including at tumor progression/relapse. Assay used: immunoSEQ multiplex PCR; TCRdb lists only in-frame clones, some missing. The table has some 24,000 clones, under 90% seen once; the top ten hold about 3.2%. This sequence originates from a human donor with glioblastoma. Sample: blood, taken after dendritic cell vaccination. The rearrangement joins TRBV6-1 to TRBJ1-4, with D hard to call. In DNA, the CDR3 is TGTGCCAGCAGTGAATTGAGGTACCGGTCTGAAAAACTGTTTTTT. This sequence encodes CASSELRYRSEKLFF.